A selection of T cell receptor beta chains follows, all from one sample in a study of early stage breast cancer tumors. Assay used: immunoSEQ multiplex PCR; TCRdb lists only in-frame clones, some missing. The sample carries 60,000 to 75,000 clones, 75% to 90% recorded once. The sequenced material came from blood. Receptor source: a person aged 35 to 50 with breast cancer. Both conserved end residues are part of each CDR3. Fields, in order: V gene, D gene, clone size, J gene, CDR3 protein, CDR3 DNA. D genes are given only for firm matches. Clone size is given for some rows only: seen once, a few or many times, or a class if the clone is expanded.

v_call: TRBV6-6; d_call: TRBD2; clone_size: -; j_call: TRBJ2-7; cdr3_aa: CASSYSLTSGKAEQYF; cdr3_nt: TGTGCCAGCAGTTACTCGCTCACTAGCGGGAAGGCCGAGCAGTACTTC
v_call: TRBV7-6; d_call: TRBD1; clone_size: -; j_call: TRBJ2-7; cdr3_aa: CASSLGQGGEQYF; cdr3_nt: TGTGCCAGCAGCTTAGGACAGGGTGGGGAGCAGTACTTC
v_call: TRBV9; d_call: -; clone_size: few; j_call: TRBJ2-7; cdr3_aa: CASSPQVELYEQYF; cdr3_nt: TGTGCCAGCAGCCCACAGGTAGAGCTATACGAGCAGTACTTC
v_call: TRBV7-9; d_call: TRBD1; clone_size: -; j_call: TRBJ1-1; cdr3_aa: CASSLSGRGLKDTEAFF; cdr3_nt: TGTGCCAGCAGCTTATCTGGCAGGGGGCTTAAGGACACTGAAGCTTTCTTT
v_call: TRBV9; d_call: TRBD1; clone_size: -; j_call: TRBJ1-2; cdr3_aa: CASSGDRDRENYGYTF; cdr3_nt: TGTGCCAGCAGCGGAGACCGGGACAGGGAGAACTATGGCTACACCTTC
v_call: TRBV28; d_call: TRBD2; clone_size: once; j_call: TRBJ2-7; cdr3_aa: CASTWTSGSYEQYF; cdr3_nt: TGTGCCAGCACCTGGACTAGCGGGAGCTACGAGCAGTACTTC
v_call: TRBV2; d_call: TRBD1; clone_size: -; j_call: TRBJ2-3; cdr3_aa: CASSFDRGNTDTQYF; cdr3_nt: TGTGCCAGCAGTTTCGACAGGGGGAACACAGATACGCAGTATTTT
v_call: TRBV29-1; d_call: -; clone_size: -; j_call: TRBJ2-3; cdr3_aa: CSVDVERTDTQYF; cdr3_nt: TGCAGCGTTGATGTGGAGCGCACAGATACGCAGTATTTT
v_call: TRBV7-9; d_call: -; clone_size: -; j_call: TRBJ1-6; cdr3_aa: CASSLAFRLNNSPLHF; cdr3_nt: TGTGCCAGCAGCTTAGCATTCCGCCTTAATAATTCACCCCTCCACTTT
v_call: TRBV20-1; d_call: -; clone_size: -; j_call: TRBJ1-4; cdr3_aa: CSARVEGKLFF; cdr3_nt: TGCAGTGCTAGAGTAGAAGGAAAACTGTTTTTT
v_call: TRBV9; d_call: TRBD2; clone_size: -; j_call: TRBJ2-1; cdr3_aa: CASSDPGRAQDNEQFF; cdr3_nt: TGTGCCAGCAGCGACCCAGGGAGGGCCCAAGACAATGAGCAGTTCTTC
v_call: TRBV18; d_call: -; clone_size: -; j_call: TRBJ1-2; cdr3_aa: CASQDTVFNYGYTF; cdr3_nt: TGTGCCAGCCAGGACACGGTGTTTAACTATGGCTACACCTTC
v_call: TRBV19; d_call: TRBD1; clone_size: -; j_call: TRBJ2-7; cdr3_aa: CASKSTGTSYEQYF; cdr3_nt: TGTGCCAGTAAGTCGACAGGGACCTCCTACGAGCAGTACTTC
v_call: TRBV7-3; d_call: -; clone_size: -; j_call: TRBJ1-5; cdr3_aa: CASSLSHNQPQHF; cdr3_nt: TGTGCCAGCAGCTTGTCGCACAATCAGCCCCAGCATTTT
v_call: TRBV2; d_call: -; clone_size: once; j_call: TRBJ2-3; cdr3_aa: CASRSSRTDTQYF; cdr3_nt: TGTGCCAGCAGATCGAGCCGTACGGATACGCAGTATTTT
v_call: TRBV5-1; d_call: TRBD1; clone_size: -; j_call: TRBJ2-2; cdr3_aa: CASSRQGQNTGELFF; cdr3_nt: TGCGCCAGCAGCCGACAGGGGCAGAACACCGGGGAGCTGTTTTTT
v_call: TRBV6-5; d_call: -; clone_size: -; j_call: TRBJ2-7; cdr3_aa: CASSYDWFYEQYF; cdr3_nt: TGTGCCAGCAGTTATGACTGGTTTTACGAGCAGTACTTC
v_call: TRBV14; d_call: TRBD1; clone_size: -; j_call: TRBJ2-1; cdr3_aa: CASSLPGKGAQNEQFF; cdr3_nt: TGTGCCAGCAGCCTACCCGGAAAGGGGGCGCAGAATGAGCAGTTCTTC
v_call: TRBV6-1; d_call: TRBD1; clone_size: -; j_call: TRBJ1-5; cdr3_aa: CASSEFRTGDQPQHF; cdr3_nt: TGTGCCAGCAGTGAATTCCGGACAGGGGATCAGCCCCAGCATTTT
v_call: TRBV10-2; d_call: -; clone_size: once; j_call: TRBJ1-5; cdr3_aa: CASSEMWQGRQPQHF; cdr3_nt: TGCGCCAGCAGTGAAATGTGGCAGGGCCGACAGCCCCAGCATTTT
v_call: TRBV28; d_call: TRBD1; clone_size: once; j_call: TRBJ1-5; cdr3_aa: CASTLGTGGIFPQHF; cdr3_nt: TGTGCCAGCACCTTGGGGACAGGGGGCATTTTTCCCCAGCATTTT
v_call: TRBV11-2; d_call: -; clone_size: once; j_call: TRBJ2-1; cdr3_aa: CASSLRVWAASGGINEQFF; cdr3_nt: TGTGCCAGCAGCTTAAGGGTTTGGGCCGCCTCCGGAGGCATCAATGAGCAGTTCTTC
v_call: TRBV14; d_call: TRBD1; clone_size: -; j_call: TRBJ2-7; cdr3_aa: CASSLGQGGNEQYF; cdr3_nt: TGTGCCAGCAGCCTCGGACAGGGCGGCAACGAGCAGTACTTC
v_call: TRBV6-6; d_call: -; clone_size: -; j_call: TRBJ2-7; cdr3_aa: CASKRTGNEQYF; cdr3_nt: TGTGCCAGCAAACGGACCGGCAACGAGCAGTACTTC
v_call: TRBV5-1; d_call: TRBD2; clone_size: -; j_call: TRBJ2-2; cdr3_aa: CASSPGLGTGELFF; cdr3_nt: TGCGCCAGCAGCCCGGGACTAGGCACCGGGGAGCTGTTTTTT
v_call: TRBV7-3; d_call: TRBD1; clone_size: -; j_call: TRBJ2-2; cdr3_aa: CASSPNSGTGNTGELFF; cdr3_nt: TGTGCCAGCAGCCCGAATTCAGGGACAGGGAACACCGGGGAGCTGTTTTTT
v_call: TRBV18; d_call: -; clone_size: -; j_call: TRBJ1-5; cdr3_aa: CASSPRQTDSNQPQHF; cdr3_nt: TGTGCCAGCTCACCTCGACAGACGGATAGCAATCAGCCCCAGCATTTT
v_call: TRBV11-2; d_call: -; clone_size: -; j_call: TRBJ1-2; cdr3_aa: CASSARNRANYGYTF; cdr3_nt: TGTGCCAGCAGCGCTCGCAACCGCGCTAACTATGGCTACACCTTC
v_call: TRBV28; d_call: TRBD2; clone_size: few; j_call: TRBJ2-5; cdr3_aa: CASRTTSSQETQYF; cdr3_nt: TGTGCCAGCAGAACGACTAGCAGCCAAGAGACCCAGTACTTC
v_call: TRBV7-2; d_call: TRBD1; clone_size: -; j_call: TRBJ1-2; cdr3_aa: CASSLTTGQGKGYTF; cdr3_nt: TGTGCCAGCAGCTTAACCACCGGACAGGGTAAAGGCTACACCTTC
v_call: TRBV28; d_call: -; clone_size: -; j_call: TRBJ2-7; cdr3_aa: CASSSAMGGSNPYEQYF; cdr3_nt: TGTGCCAGCAGTTCCGCCATGGGGGGCTCCAACCCCTACGAGCAGTACTTC
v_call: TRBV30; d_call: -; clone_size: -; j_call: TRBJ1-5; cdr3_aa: CAWDSGRLNQPQHF; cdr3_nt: TGTGCCTGGGATTCAGGACGGCTCAATCAGCCCCAGCATTTT
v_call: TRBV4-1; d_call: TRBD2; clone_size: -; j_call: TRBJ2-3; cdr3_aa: CASSLLTSGLTDTQYF; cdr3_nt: TGCGCCAGCAGCTTACTGACTAGCGGACTCACAGATACGCAGTATTTT
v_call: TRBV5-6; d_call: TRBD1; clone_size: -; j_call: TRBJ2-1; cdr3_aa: CASSFRDRAYNEQFF; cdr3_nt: TGTGCCAGCAGCTTCCGGGACAGGGCCTACAATGAGCAGTTCTTC
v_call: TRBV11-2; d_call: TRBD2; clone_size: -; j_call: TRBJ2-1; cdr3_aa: CASSLWRLAGGNNEQFF; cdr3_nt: TGTGCCAGCAGCTTATGGCGACTAGCGGGAGGGAACAATGAGCAGTTCTTC
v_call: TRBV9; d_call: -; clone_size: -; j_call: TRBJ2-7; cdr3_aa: CASSPRLVLYEQYF; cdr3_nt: TGTGCCAGCAGCCCACGACTAGTGCTCTACGAGCAGTACTTC
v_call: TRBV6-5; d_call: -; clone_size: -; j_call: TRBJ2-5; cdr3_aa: CASSTGLGVRYF; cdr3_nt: TGTGCCAGCAGTACAGGGTTGGGGGTTCGGTACTTC
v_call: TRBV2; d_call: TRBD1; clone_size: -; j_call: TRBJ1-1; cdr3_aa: CASSGERQGLAFF; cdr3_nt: TGTGCCAGCAGTGGGGAGCGACAGGGACTTGCTTTCTTT
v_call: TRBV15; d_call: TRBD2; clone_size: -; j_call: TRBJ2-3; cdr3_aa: CATSSDPTSGGDTQYF; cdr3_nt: TGTGCCACCAGCAGCGACCCGACTAGCGGGGGAGATACGCAGTATTTT
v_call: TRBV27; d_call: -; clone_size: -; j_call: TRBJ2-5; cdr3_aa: CASSPTGGLGETQYF; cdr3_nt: TGTGCCAGCAGTCCCACCGGGGGGCTGGGAGAGACCCAGTACTTC
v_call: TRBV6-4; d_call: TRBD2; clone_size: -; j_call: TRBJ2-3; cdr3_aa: CASTRRASGRDAPSTDTQYF; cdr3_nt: TGTGCCAGCACCCGACGGGCTAGCGGGAGGGATGCTCCTAGCACAGATACGCAGTATTTT
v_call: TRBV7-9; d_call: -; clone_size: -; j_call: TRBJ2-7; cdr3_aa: CASSPPYEGREQYF; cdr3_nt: TGTGCCAGCAGCCCGCCCTATGAGGGCCGAGAGCAGTACTTC
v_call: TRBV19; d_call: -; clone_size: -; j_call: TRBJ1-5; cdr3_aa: CASSIRGGQPQHF; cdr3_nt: TGTGCCAGTAGTATAAGGGGCGGGCAGCCCCAGCATTTT
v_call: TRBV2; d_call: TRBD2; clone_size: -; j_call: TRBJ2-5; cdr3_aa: CASRPPAGGETQYF; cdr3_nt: TGTGCCAGCAGGCCGCCAGCGGGAGGGGAGACCCAGTACTTC
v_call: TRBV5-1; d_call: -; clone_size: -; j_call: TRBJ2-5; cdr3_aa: CASSLAFGLEETQYF; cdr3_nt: TGCGCCAGCAGCTTGGCCTTCGGCCTTGAGGAGACCCAGTACTTC